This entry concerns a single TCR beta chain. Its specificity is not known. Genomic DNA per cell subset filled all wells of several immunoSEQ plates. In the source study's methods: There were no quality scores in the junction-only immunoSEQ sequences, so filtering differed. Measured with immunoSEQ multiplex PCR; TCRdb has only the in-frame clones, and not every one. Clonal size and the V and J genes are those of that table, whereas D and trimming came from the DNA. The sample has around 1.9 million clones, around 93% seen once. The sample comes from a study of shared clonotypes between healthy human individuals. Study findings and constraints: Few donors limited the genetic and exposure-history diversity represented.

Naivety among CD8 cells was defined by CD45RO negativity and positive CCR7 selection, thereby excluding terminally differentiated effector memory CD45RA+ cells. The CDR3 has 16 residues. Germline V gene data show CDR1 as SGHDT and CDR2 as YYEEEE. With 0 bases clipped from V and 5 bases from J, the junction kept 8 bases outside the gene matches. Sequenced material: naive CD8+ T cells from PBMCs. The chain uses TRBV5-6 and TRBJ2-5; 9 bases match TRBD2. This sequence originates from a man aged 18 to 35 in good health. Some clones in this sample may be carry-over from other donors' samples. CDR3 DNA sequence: TGTGCCAGCAGCTTGGCACTAGCGGGTAGTAGGGAGACCCAGTACTTC. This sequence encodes CASSLALAGSRETQYF.